Following are 8 T cell receptor beta chains from one sample sequenced in a study of shared clonotypes between healthy human individuals. Here immunoSEQ multiplex PCR was the method, and the copy in TCRdb shows in-frame clones only, minus some. This table has 2 million to 2.5 million clones, 95% appearing once. The sequencing input was naive CD4+ T cells sorted from blood. Documented subset: CD45RA+ positively selected. The source of these receptors is a man in his late teens or twenties in good health.

The CDR3 is CASSVSPPLAGDREQYF. The CDR3 DNA reads as TGTGCCAGCAGCGTATCTCCCCCACTAGCGGGAGATCGCGAGCAGTACTTC. V and J are TRBV9 and TRBJ2-7, with 11 bases fitting TRBD2. The CDR3 loop spans 17 amino acids. Germline values: CDR1 SGDLS, CDR2 YYNGEE. Trimming at V came to 1 base and at J to 6 bases, leaving 12 bases not matched to a gene.

The CDR3 here is CASSETSGGARDTQYF. DNA of the CDR3: TGTGCCAGCAGTGAGACTAGCGGGGGGGCCAGAGATACGCAGTATTTT. The rearrangement links TRBV6-1 to TRBJ2-3, with TRBD2 matching 14 bases. Trimming at V came to 3 bases and at J to 5 bases, leaving 4 bases not matched to a gene. CDR1 and CDR2 (germline): MNHNS, SASEGT. CDR3 length equals 16 residues.

The sample holds one count of this clone. The chain recombines TRBV6-1 with TRBJ2-7; D ambiguous. The CDR3 extends over 13 amino acids. Germline-derived CDR1 and CDR2 are MNHNS and SASEGT. V lost 6 bases and J 3 bases, leaving 12 bases between the germline ends. The CDR3 reads CASSAPGYYEQYF. CDR3 bases: TGTGCCAGCAGCGCACCAGGATACTACGAGCAGTACTTC.

This chain uses TRBV5-4 with TRBJ2-5, with 7 nucleotides matching TRBD2. This CDR3 region has 16 residues. V lost 2 bases and J lost 1; bases outside the gene matches: 8. Germline lookup yields CDR1 SGHNT and CDR2 YYREEE (reference sequence). The CDR3 region has the DNA TGTGCCAGCAGCTTCGATCTAGCGGTTATCCAAGAGACCCAGTACTTC. Translating it yields CASSFDLAVIQETQYF.

The CDR3 region is CASSTRGTSGRETQYF. CDR3 nucleotides: TGTGCCAGCAGCACACGAGGGACTAGCGGGAGGGAGACCCAGTACTTC. This chain connects TRBV7-2 to TRBJ2-5, with 15 bases aligning to TRBD2. The germline gives CDR1 SGHTA, CDR2 FQGNSA. Losses at the gene ends were 5 bases for V and 5 bases for J; bases not matched to a gene: 6. The CDR3 is made up of 16 amino acids.

This chain connects TRBV7-2 to TRBJ2-3; no definite D call. The CDR3 runs to 13 residues. Germline-derived CDR1 and CDR2 are SGHTA and FQGNSA. The V end was cut by 5 bases, the J end by 2 bases, with 8 bases between. The CDR3 here is CASSVTYTDTQYF. As DNA, the CDR3 is TGTGCCAGCAGCGTGACATACACAGATACGCAGTATTTT.

The rearrangement joins TRBV10-2 to TRBJ1-2, with TRBD1 matching over 9 bases. The V and J ends lost 6 bases and 6 bases, in that order; junction bases with no gene match: 5. The CDR3 consists of 13 residues. Germline CDR1 reads WSHSY; CDR2 reads SAAADI. The CDR3 DNA reads as TGCGCCAGCAGAGGGGACAGGGATAATGGCTACACCTTC. Translated, it gives CASRGDRDNGYTF.

The chain employs TRBV5-1 and TRBJ1-1; weak D call: TRBD1 (6 bases). V was pared by 0 bases and J by 10 bases, with 13 bases between. The CDR3 is 13 amino acids. The germline V gene has CDR1 SGHRS and CDR2 YFSETQ. Here the CDR3 reads CASSLAVGGRAFF. The CDR3 DNA reads as TGCGCCAGCAGCTTGGCGGTAGGGGGGAGAGCTTTCTTT.